This record looks at one T cell receptor (beta chain) sequence and its context. The healthy controls were matched to patients by age and sex. Trimming removed 8 bases at V and 8 bases at J, with 9 bases between. The CDR3 is 10 amino acids. The germline CDR1 and CDR2 sequences are SEHNR and FQNEAQ (reference sequence). The data derive from a study of CD8 T cells in Susac syndrome. An input of about 0.5 to 1 ug of RNA was subjected to reverse transcription using random hexamers. Amplification of TCR beta CDR3 by immunoSEQ multiplex PCR spanned 54 Vbeta and 13 Jbeta. TCRdb reanalysed the immunoSEQ multiplex PCR reads using MiXCR and keeps one entry per CDR3 protein. Altogether around 170,000 distinct CDR3 sequences are present, about 91% being singletons, with the ten largest covering roughly 0.08%.

The TCR was taken from a human donor in good health. Sequenced sample: CD4+ T cells from PBMCs. V is TRBV7-9 and J is TRBJ1-2, with D unclear. Here the CDR3 DNA reads TGTGCCAGCGGGGAAACGGGCTACACCTTC. Translating gives CASGETGYTF.